These T cell receptor beta chains were read from a single sample in a study of blood T cell repertoires in COVID-19. The repertoire was sequenced with immunoSEQ multiplex PCR; TCRdb's copy has only in-frame clones and lacks some. This sample has approximately 260,000 clones, with around 87% found just once. Sequenced sample: peripheral blood. The origin of the receptors is a man aged 55 to 70 who had recovered from COVID-19. The CDR3 runs from the conserved cysteine through the conserved F or W. D genes are given only for firm matches. The listing skips clone size in some rows; elsewhere it reads once, few, many or a size class.

TRBJ1-1 | NA | NA | TRBV2 | TGTGCCAGCAGTGTACAGGGTTACACTGAAGCTTTCTTT | CASSVQGYTEAFF
TRBJ1-2 | NA | TRBD1 | TRBV7-2 | TGTGCCAGCAGCTTGACAGGGGGCGGCTATGGCTACACCTTC | CASSLTGGGYGYTF
TRBJ2-3 | once | TRBD2 | TRBV7-2 | TGTGCCAGCAGCTTACGAGTAGCGGGGGACACAGATACGCAGTATTTT | CASSLRVAGDTDTQYF
TRBJ1-3 | once | TRBD1 | TRBV18 | TGTGCCAGCTCACCACTTAGTCGGACAGGGTTTGGAAACACCATATATTTT | CASSPLSRTGFGNTIYF
TRBJ2-5 | NA | NA | TRBV27 | TGTGCCAGCAGTGAGAGGGGGGGCCCAGCAGGAACCCAGTACTTC | CASSERGGPAGTQYF
TRBJ1-6 | once | NA | TRBV5-4 | TGTGCCAGCAGCTTGGCCAGAAATAATTCACCCCTCCACTTT | CASSLARNNSPLHF
TRBJ1-5 | NA | TRBD1 | TRBV19 | TGTGCCGGGGGGACAGGGAGCAATCAGCCCCAGCATTTT | CAGGTGSNQPQHF
TRBJ2-4 | NA | NA | TRBV5-4 | TGTGCCAGCAGCACTAGAACCAAAAACATTCAGTACTTC | CASSTRTKNIQYF
TRBJ2-1 | NA | TRBD2 | TRBV4-2 | TGTGCCAGCAGCCAAGCACTAGCGGGGGGGAAGCAGTTCTTC | CASSQALAGGKQFF
TRBJ2-6 | NA | TRBD2 | TRBV5-4 | TGTGCCAGCAGCCCACCGGGGGGACCGTTCTCTGGGGCCAACGTCCTGACTTTC | CASSPPGGPFSGANVLTF
TRBJ1-5 | NA | TRBD1 | TRBV19 | TGTGCCAGTACCAGTACCGGGACAGGGGTTCAGCCCCAGCATTTT | CASTSTGTGVQPQHF
TRBJ2-3 | NA | NA | TRBV29-1 | TGCAGCGTTGAGCCCTACACAGATACGCAGTATTTT | CSVEPYTDTQYF
TRBJ2-7 | NA | TRBD2 | TRBV7-2 | TGTGCCAGCAGCTTATTGGGAGCGGGGGGACCCTACGAGCAGTACTTC | CASSLLGAGGPYEQYF
TRBJ2-3 | many | NA | TRBV5-1 | TGCGCCAGCAGACCAAGCAGCACAGATACGCAGTATTTT | CASRPSSTDTQYF
TRBJ2-1 | NA | NA | TRBV30 | TGTGCCTGGAGTGTTGGAGGGGGGGCTTACAATGAGCAGTTCTTC | CAWSVGGGAYNEQFF
TRBJ2-5 | NA | NA | TRBV14 | TGTGCCAGCAGCCAAGTTTACCCCCGGGGAAGGGAGACCCAGTACTTC | CASSQVYPRGRETQYF
TRBJ2-2 | NA | TRBD2 | TRBV28 | TGTGCCAGCAACGTACGGGGGGGCACCGGGGAGCTGTTTTTT | CASNVRGGTGELFF
TRBJ2-2 | NA | TRBD2 | TRBV6-5 | TGTGCCAGCAGTTACGGTGGGGGGGGATACACCGGGGAGCTGTTTTTT | CASSYGGGGYTGELFF
TRBJ1-5 | NA | NA | TRBV20-1 | TGCAGTGCTAGTGGAGGACGGGGATACAATCAGCCCCAGCATTTT | CSASGGRGYNQPQHF
TRBJ2-1 | NA | NA | TRBV9 | TGTGCCAGCAGCGTAGAAGGTAGCGTCCATGAGCAGTTCTTC | CASSVEGSVHEQFF
TRBJ1-5 | NA | NA | TRBV7-9 | TGTGCCAGCAGCTCCCAGGCCAGGGATGGGCAGCCCCAGCATTTT | CASSSQARDGQPQHF
TRBJ2-3 | NA | NA | TRBV11-2 | TGTGCCAGCAGCTTTTTACGGTCGCGGGGGCCTTACCGAGATACGCAGTATTTT | CASSFLRSRGPYRDTQYF
TRBJ2-2 | NA | NA | TRBV19 | TGTGCCAGTAGTCCGGGGGGCCAGGGAACGAACACCGGGGAGCTGTTTTTT | CASSPGGQGTNTGELFF
TRBJ2-3 | once | NA | TRBV20-1 | TGCAGTGCCGATAGTGATACGCAGTATTTT | CSADSDTQYF
TRBJ2-2 | NA | NA | TRBV9 | TGTGCCAGCAGCGTAGATGGGCGGGTGTATACCGGGGAGCTGTTTTTT | CASSVDGRVYTGELFF
TRBJ1-6 | NA | NA | TRBV30 | TGTGCCTGGAGCGGGAGCTCCTATAATTCACCCCTCCACTTT | CAWSGSSYNSPLHF
TRBJ2-5 | NA | NA | TRBV12-5 | TGTGCTAGTGGGGAAGGGGCCTTCCAAGAGACCCAGTACTTC | CASGEGAFQETQYF
TRBJ1-1 | NA | TRBD1 | TRBV10-3 | TGTGCCATCAGTGAGTCGCCGGGGGGGACAGGGGGACCCGAAGCTTTCTTT | CAISESPGGTGGPEAFF
TRBJ1-6 | NA | NA | TRBV5-5 | TGTGCCAGCAGCCAGACCTTGCGGCAGGGAAATTCACCCCTCCACTTT | CASSQTLRQGNSPLHF
TRBJ2-2 | NA | TRBD2 | TRBV10-3 | TGTGCCATCAGTGAAACCTTTACTTGGGTGGCGGGGGGACTATCGAACACCGGGGAGCTGTTTTTT | CAISETFTWVAGGLSNTGELFF
TRBJ2-7 | NA | NA | TRBV3-1/TRBV3-2 | TGTGCCAGCAGCCAAGATGGCGGGGGCTGGAGCTCCTACGAGCAGTACTTC | CASSQDGGGWSSYEQYF
TRBJ2-1 | NA | NA | TRBV18 | TGTGCCAGCTCACCATCGACGGGACTTATTAGAGAGCAGTTCTTC | CASSPSTGLIREQFF
TRBJ2-3 | NA | TRBD2 | TRBV11-3 | TGTGCCAGCAGCCGGGGACTAGCGGGGACCACAGATACGCAGTATTTT | CASSRGLAGTTDTQYF
TRBJ1-2 | NA | NA | TRBV11-3 | TGTGCCAGCAGCTGGGGGGGCGGCGGACCCCAATATGGCTACACCTTC | CASSWGGGGPQYGYTF
TRBJ1-5 | NA | NA | TRBV11-2 | TGTGCCAGCAGCTTAGGGGCCCCGGCCGAAAACCTGAACCAGCATTTT | CASSLGAPAENLNQHF
TRBJ2-5 | NA | NA | TRBV9 | TGTGCCAGCAGCGTAATAGGGGAAGGGTACGGAGAGACCCAGTACTTC | CASSVIGEGYGETQYF
TRBJ1-3 | NA | TRBD1 | TRBV9 | TGTGCCAGCAGCCCCAGACAGGGCCCCTCTGGAAACACCATATATTTT | CASSPRQGPSGNTIYF
TRBJ2-7 | once | TRBD2 | TRBV20-1 | TGCAGTGCTAGTACTGGCGGGGGCGAGCAGTACTTC | CSASTGGGEQYF
TRBJ1-3 | NA | TRBD1 | TRBV25-1 | TGTGCCAGCAGTGATACAGGGGGCTTTGGAAACACCATATATTTT | CASSDTGGFGNTIYF
TRBJ2-1 | NA | TRBD2 | TRBV2 | TGTGCCAGCAGTAGTGATACTAGCGTCTCCTACAATGAGCAGTTCTTC | CASSSDTSVSYNEQFF
TRBJ2-1 | NA | TRBD2 | TRBV5-4 | TGTGCCAGCAGCTCAAAGACTAGCGGCGACAATGAGCAGTTCTTC | CASSSKTSGDNEQFF
TRBJ1-5 | once | TRBD1 | TRBV3-1/TRBV3-2 | TGTGCCAGCAGCCCCCGACAGGGTACTCAGCCCCAGCATTTT | CASSPRQGTQPQHF
TRBJ1-2 | NA | NA | TRBV6-5 | TGTGCCAGCAGTTACTACAGAACCGACTATGGCTACACCTTC | CASSYYRTDYGYTF
TRBJ2-3 | NA | NA | TRBV5-1 | TGCGCCGGTGTAAGGGGGTTAGATACGCAGTATTTT | CAGVRGLDTQYF
TRBJ1-2 | NA | NA | TRBV28 | TGTGCCAGCAGTTTAAACAGTCCGATAAACTATGGCTACACCTTC | CASSLNSPINYGYTF
TRBJ1-4 | few | TRBD1 | TRBV5-1 | TGCGCCAGCAGCTTGGCGGGACAGGGTAATGAAAAACTGTTTTTT | CASSLAGQGNEKLFF